This T cell receptor (beta chain) was captured by sequencing in a study of cytomegalovirus exposure and HLA in healthy donors. The study, taken as a whole, reports: Reports indicate that TCR beta sequences accurately predicted the HLA-A and HLA-B alleles of most subjects.

About this clone: What it binds is not known.

The PCR contained 60 Vbeta and 13 Jbeta primers. The method was immunoSEQ multiplex PCR; TCRdb's version includes in-frame clones alone and lacks a portion of them. The sample records over 150,000 clones, 82% being singletons. Though probably carrying unrecorded immune exposures, donors were nominally healthy at sampling. The germline CDR1 and CDR2 sequences are MNHNY and SVGAGI (reference sequence). V was cut by 7 bases and J by 2 bases, with 15 bases left in between. This CDR3 comprises 14 residues. This clonotype originated in a man aged 45-65 years in good health and CMV-seropositive. Input material: PBMCs. The V call is TRBV6-6, the J call TRBJ2-7, with D tentatively TRBD1 (6 bases). The CDR3 nucleotides are TGTGCCAGCACTCTCCGGGACAAAGCCTACGAGCAGTACTTC. Translating it yields CASTLRDKAYEQYF.